This T cell receptor beta chain was captured by sequencing in a study of radiation and T cells in renal cell carcinoma. Trimming took 4 bases from V and 2 from J; bases not matched to a gene: 6. Germline V gene lookup returns CDR1 SGDLS and CDR2 YYNGEE. The CDR3 length is 17 residues. Time point here: blood 2 weeks post-SBRT. Indicated treatment: 15 Gy SBRT to primary tumor, nephrectomy 4 weeks later. TCRdb's table, derived via immunoSEQ multiplex PCR, lists solely in-frame clones and lacks some. In the table there are 100,000 to 150,000 clones, 88% of which are singletons. The source material was blood, sampled from a patient whose treatment included radiotherapy and nephrectomy. This clonotype was sampled from a woman aged 70-85 years with renal cell carcinoma. V is TRBV9 and J is TRBJ2-3, with 14 bases matching TRBD2. CDR3 coding DNA: TGTGCCAGCAGCCTGGGACTAGCGGGGGTTACCACAGATACGCAGTATTTT. As protein: CASSLGLAGVTTDTQYF. Drawing the rest from reference TRBV9 and TRBJ2-3, the complete variable domain is DSGVTQTPKHLITATGQRVTLRCSPRSGDLSVYWYQQSLDQGLQFLIQYYNGEERAKGNILERFSAQQFPDLHSELNLSSLELGDSALYFCASSLGLAGVTTDTQYFGPGTRLTVL.